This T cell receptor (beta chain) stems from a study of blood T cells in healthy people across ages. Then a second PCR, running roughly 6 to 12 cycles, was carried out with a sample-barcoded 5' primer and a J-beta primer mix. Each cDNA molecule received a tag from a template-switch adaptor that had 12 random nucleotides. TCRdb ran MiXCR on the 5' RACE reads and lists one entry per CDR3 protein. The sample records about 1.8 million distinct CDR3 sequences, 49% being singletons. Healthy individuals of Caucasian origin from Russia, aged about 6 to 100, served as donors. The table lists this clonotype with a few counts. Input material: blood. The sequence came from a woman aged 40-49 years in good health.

The DNA of the CDR3 is TGCAGCGCCATTACTCCGGGCCAACAAGAGACCCAGTACTTC. Its translation: CSAITPGQQETQYF. The rearrangement joins TRBV29-1 to TRBJ2-5; D is undetermined. CDR1 is SQVTM, CDR2 ANQGSEA, per germline. The CDR3 loop spans 14 amino acids. With 7 bases removed from V and 2 bases from J, the gap between germline ends came to 17 bases.